This T cell receptor beta chain was profiled in a study of shared clonotypes between healthy human individuals. Study-level results: Rarefaction exposed incomplete sorted-subset sequencing despite large depth. Estimated richness values were generally larger in naive subsets than in memory subsets.

A deep-level run was used for the assay. Using immunoSEQ multiplex PCR, the repertoire was profiled, and TCRdb retains in-frame clones only, with some absent. This table has about 2.2 million clones, about 94% appearing once. Naive-designated CD8 cells lacked CD45RO, were positively enriched for CCR7, and omitted terminally differentiated effector memory CD45RA+ cells. This clone was observed a single time. Its specificity is unknown. Germline V gene lookup returns CDR1 MDHEN and CDR2 SYDVKM. The ends were cut back, 4 bases at V and 3 bases at J, with 14 bases in the middle. The CDR3 has 15 residues. The chain recombines TRBV28 with TRBJ2-3, with D possibly being TRBD1 or TRBD2 (5 bases each). Specimen: naive CD8+ T cells from PBMCs. The sequence was collected from a young man in good health. Some clones in this sample may be carry-over from other donors' samples. CDR3 residues: CASSSIWDPTDTQYF. CDR3 nucleotide sequence: TGTGCCAGCAGTTCGATTTGGGACCCGACAGATACGCAGTATTTT.